This TCR beta chain was sequenced in a study of blood T cell repertoires in COVID-19. Study summary: Acute and convalescent COVID-19 samples came from the United States, Italy and Spain.

This CDR3 has 15 amino acids. Germline V lookup: CDR1 WSHSY, CDR2 SAAADI. With V trimmed by 4 bases and J by 4 bases, 7 bases remained unmatched. Here immunoSEQ multiplex PCR was the method, and the copy in TCRdb shows in-frame clones only, minus some. The sample shows roughly 250,000 clones, around 89% of them seen only once. Adults between about 18 and 95 years of age took part from more than 20 US areas. The sample consisted of PBMCs or T cells enriched from blood (not recorded which). The chain couples TRBV10-2 to TRBJ2-5, with 9 bases aligning to TRBD2. The source is a woman under 30 who had recovered from COVID-19. Here the CDR3 reads CASSVAGGPRETQYF. The DNA for the CDR3 is TGCGCCAGCAGTGTGGCGGGGGGGCCTAGAGAGACCCAGTACTTC.